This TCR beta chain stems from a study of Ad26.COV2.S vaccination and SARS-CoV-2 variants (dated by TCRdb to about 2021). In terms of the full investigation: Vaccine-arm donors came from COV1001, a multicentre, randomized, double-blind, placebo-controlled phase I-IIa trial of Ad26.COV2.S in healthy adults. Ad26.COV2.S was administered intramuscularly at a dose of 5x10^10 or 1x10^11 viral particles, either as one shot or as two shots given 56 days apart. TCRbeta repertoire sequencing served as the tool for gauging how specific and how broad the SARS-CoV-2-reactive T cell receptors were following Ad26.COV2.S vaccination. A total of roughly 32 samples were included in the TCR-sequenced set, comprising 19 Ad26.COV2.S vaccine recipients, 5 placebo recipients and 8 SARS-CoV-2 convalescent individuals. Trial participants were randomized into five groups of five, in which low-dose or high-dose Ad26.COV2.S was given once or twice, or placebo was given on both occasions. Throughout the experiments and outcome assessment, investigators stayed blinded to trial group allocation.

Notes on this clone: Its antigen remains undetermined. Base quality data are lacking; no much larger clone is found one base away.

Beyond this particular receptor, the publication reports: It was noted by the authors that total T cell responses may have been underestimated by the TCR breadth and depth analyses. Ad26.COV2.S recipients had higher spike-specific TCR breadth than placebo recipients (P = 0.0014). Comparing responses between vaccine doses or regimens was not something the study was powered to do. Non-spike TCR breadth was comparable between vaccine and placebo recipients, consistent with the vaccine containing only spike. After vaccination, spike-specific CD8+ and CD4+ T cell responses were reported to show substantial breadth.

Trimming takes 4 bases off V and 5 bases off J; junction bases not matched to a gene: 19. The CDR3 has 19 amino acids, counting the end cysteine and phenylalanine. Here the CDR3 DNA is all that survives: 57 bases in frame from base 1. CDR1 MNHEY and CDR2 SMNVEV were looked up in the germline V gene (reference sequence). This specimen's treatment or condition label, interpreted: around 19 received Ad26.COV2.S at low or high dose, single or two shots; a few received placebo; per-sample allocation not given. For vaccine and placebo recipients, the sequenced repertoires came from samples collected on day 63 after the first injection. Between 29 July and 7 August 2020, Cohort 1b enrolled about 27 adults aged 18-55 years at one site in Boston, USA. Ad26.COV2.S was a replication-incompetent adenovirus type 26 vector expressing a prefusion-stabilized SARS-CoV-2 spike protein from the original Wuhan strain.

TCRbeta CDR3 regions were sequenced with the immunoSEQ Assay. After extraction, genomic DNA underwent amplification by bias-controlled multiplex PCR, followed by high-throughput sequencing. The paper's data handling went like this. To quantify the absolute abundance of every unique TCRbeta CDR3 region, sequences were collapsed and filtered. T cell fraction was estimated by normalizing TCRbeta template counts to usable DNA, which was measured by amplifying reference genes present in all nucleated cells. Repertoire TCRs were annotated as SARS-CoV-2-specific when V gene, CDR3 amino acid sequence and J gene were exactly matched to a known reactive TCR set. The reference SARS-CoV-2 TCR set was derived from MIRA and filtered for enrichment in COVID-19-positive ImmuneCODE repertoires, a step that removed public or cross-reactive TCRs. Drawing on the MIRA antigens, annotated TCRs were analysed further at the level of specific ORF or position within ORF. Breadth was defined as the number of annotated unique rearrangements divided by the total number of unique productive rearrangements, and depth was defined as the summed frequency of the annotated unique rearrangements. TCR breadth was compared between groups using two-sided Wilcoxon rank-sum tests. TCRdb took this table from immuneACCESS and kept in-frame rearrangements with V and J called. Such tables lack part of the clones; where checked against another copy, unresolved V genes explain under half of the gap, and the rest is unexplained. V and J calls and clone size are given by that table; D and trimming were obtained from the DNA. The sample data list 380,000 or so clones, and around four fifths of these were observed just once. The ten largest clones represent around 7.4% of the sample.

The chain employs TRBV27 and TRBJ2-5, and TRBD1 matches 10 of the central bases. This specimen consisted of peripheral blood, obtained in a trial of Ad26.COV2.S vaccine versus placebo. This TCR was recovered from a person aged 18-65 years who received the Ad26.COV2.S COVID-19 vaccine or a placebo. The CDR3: CASSYFPGDRGSSRETQYF. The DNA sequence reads TGTGCCAGCAGTTACTTTCCAGGGGACAGGGGCTCCTCGAGGGAGACCCAGTACTTC.